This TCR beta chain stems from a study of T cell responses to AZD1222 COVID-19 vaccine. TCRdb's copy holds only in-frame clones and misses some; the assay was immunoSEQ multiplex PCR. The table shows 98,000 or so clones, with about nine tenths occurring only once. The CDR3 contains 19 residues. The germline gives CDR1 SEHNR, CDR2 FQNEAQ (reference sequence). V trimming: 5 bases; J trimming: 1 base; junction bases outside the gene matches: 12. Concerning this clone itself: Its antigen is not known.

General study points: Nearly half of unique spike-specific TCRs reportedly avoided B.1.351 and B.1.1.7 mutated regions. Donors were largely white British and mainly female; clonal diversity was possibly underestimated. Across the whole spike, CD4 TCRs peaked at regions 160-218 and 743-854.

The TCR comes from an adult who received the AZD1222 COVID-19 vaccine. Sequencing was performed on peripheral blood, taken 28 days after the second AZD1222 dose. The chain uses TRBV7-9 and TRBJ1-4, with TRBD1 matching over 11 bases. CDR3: CASSQTGTGGIGTNEKLFF. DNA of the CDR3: TGTGCCAGCAGCCAGACCGGGACAGGGGGGATAGGAACTAATGAAAAACTGTTTTTT.